Presented here are 28 T cell receptor beta chains from one specimen sequenced in a study of regulatory T cells in long-lasting Graves disease. Through Arm-PCR of CDR3 regions and iRepertoire HTBI primers, TCR beta libraries were built. One entry per CDR3 protein, called by TCRdb with MiXCR from the multiplex PCR reads. In the table there are more than 650,000 distinct CDR3 sequences, approximately 31% of which are singletons. The time point was: persistent/refractory GD, antithyroid drugs over 5 years with positive TRAb. The authors made the TCR library using RNA they extracted from PBMCs. The sequences come from peripheral blood mononuclear cells (PBMCs), collected when the disease was refractory, from a patient treated with antithyroid drugs. All receptors derive from a female donor with Graves disease.

This clonotype was counted only a few times. The genes are TRBV20-1 and TRBJ2-5, with D tentatively TRBD1 (5 bases). The ends were cut back, 0 bases at V and 1 base at J, with 12 bases in the middle. This CDR3 contains 15 residues. Looked up from germline, CDR1 is DFQATT and CDR2 is SNEGSKA (reference sequence). In nucleotides, the CDR3 is TGCAGTGCTAGAGATTCAAACAGGCGCCAAGAGACCCAGTACTTC. Translated: CSARDSNRRQETQYF.

The V and J genes are TRBV7-9 and TRBJ2-5; the D gene is possibly TRBD2 (5 bases). This CDR3 is 16 amino acids long. The germline CDR1 and CDR2 sequences are SEHNR and FQNEAQ (reference sequence). The V end lost 0 bases, the J end lost 3 bases, and 14 bases lay between the germline ends. CDR3 in DNA: TGTGCCAGCAGCTTAGCTTCTGGGAGCGGAAAAGAGACCCAGTACTTC. Its translation is CASSLASGSGKETQYF.

This rearrangement joins TRBV5-1 to TRBJ1-2; D possibly corresponds to TRBD1 (5 bases). The germline V gene has CDR1 SGHRS and CDR2 YFSETQ. This CDR3 contains 19 residues. V was clipped by 1 base and J by 5 bases, with 27 bases between them. The CDR3 DNA follows: TGCGCCAGCAGCTTGATCGATTCTGGCGGGCAGGGCCGTGCGTATGGCTACACCTTC. It specifies CASSLIDSGGQGRAYGYTF.

This clonotype has ten or more counts. This sequence joins TRBV12-3 or TRBV12-4 and TRBJ1-2; D gene ambiguous. V gave up 3 bases and J gave up 3 bases, with 8 bases separating them. There are 13 residues in the CDR3. This CDR3 is CASSFQHYYGYTF. CDR3 nucleotide sequence: TGTGCCAGCAGTTTTCAACACTACTATGGCTACACCTTC.

The chain links TRBV7-3 to TRBJ1-2; 9 bases align to TRBD1. After removal of 5 bases from V and 6 bases from J, the junction contained 7 bases not matched to a gene. This CDR3 spans 14 amino acids. The germline gives CDR1 SGHTA, CDR2 FQGTGA. The CDR3 DNA sequence: TGTGCCAGCAGCCCCGGGACAGGGTGGCATGGCTACACCTTC. Amino acid sequence: CASSPGTGWHGYTF. The full variable domain, completed using reference TRBV7-3 and TRBJ1-2, is GAGVSQTPSNKVTEKGKYVELRCDPISGHTALYWYRQSLGQGPEFLIYFQGTGAADDSGLPNDRFFAVRPEGSVSTLKIQRTERGDSAVYLCASSPGTGWHGYTFGSGTRLTVV.

The chain couples TRBV18 to TRBJ1-6; 9 nucleotides agree with TRBD1. The CDR3 sequence is 16 residues long. V dropped 3 bases and J dropped 10; count of bases not matched to a gene: 10. Germline lookup yields CDR1 KGHSH and CDR2 LQKENI. CDR3 coding DNA: TGTGCCAGCTCACCCCTTGTGGGACAGGGTGTCTCACCCCTCCACTTT. Translating gives CASSPLVGQGVSPLHF.

Points on this clonotype: One junction end does not reproduce the germline sequence, and a read error may be involved. The chain couples TRBV29-1 to TRBJ1-1; D unresolved. Looked up from germline, CDR1 is SQVTM and CDR2 is ANQGSEA. The length of the CDR3 is 8 residues. The CDR3 coding sequence is TGCAGCGATGAAATCCCTTCCTTT. Translating it yields CSDEIPSF. Combining the CDR3 with reference TRBV29-1 and TRBJ1-1 gives the whole variable domain SAVISQKPSRDICQRGTSLTIQCQVDSQVTMMFWYRQQPGQSLTLIATANQGSEATYESGFVIDKFPISRPNLTFSTLTVSNMSPEDSSIYLCSDEIPSFGQGTRLTVV.

This clonotype was seen a handful of times. The J gene is TRBJ1-5, the V gene TRBV18; possibly TRBD1 for D (5 bases). Trimming took off 6 bases at V and 0 bases at J, with 12 bases between the two ends. Germline loops: CDR1 KGHSH, CDR2 LQKENI. The CDR3 extends over 15 amino acids. CDR3 nucleotides: TGTGCCAGCTCCCCTGGACACCTTAGCAATCAGCCCCAGCATTTT. It codes for CASSPGHLSNQPQHF. The full variable domain, with the rest looked up from reference TRBV18 and TRBJ1-5, is NAGVMQNPRHLVRRRGQEARLRCSPMKGHSHVYWYRQLPEEGLKFMVYLQKENIIDESGMPKERFSAEFPKEGPSILRIQQVVRGDSAAYFCASSPGHLSNQPQHFGDGTRLSIL.

There are a few counts of this clonotype. The CDR3 DNA follows: TGTGCCAGCAGGGCAGGGGTTGGGTCCTCTGGAAACACCATATATTTT. Its protein product is CASRAGVGSSGNTIYF. V gene TRBV6-1 combines with J gene TRBJ1-3; a possible D gene is TRBD1 (6 bases). Trimming left V 6 bases short and J 0 bases short, with 15 bases between. This CDR3 has 16 residues. Germline V CDR1 and CDR2: MNHNS, SASEGT.

The chain recombines TRBV12-5 with TRBJ2-5, with 7 nucleotides matching TRBD1. The CDR3 contains 15 residues. After removal of 6 bases from V and 2 bases from J, the junction contained 9 bases not matched to a gene. Germline CDR1 is LGHNT and CDR2 is FRNRAP. As DNA, the CDR3 is TGTGCTAGTGGCCCAGGACAGGCCCAACAAGAGACCCAGTACTTC. Its translation is CASGPGQAQQETQYF.

This chain joins TRBV12-5 and TRBJ2-5, with 8 bases aligning to TRBD2. The CDR3 consists of 13 residues. V was clipped by 5 bases and J by 5 bases; unmatched bases: 4. CDR1 is LGHNT and CDR2 is FRNRAP in the germline V gene. In DNA, the CDR3 is TGTGCTAGTGGTATTAGCGGGGTGGAGACCCAGTACTTC. Translation: CASGISGVETQYF.

The V gene is TRBV12-3 or TRBV12-4, the J gene TRBJ1-4, with 7 bases lining up with TRBD1. The CDR3 sequence is 15 residues long. The ends lost 3 bases at V and 7 bases at J; junction bases unmatched: 8. In nucleotides, the CDR3 is TGTGCCAGCAGTTTCTTGAGACAGGGTGGTGAAAAACTGTTTTTT. It specifies CASSFLRQGGEKLFF.

This clonotype has ten or more counts. The chain is built from TRBV2 and TRBJ2-7, with D perhaps assigned TRBD1 or TRBD2 (6 bases each). This CDR3 is 11 amino acids long. Germline V gene lookup returns CDR1 SNHLY and CDR2 FYNNEI. With 7 bases removed from V and 3 bases from J, the gap between germline ends came to 7 bases. The CDR3 bases are TGTGCCAGCAAGGGGGGCTACGAGCAGTACTTC. Protein product: CASKGGYEQYF.

This clonotype was seen a handful of times. CDR3 sequence reads: CAIGPGLALTDTQYF. Written as DNA, the CDR3 is TGTGCCATAGGACCGGGACTAGCGCTAACAGATACGCAGTATTTT. The chain links TRBV10-3 to TRBJ2-3; 10 positions agree with TRBD2. CDR1 is ENHRY, CDR2 SYGVKD, per germline. The CDR3 is 15 amino acids. The V segment lost 9 bases and the J segment 3 bases; nucleotides outside the gene matches: 9.

This clonotype was found a few times. The V call is TRBV5-1, the J call TRBJ2-7, with TRBD2 matching over 9 bases. The CDR3 loop spans 14 amino acids. The J segment lost 6 bases and the V segment lost 7 bases, leaving 11 bases of the junction unmatched. CDR1 is SGHRS and CDR2 is YFSETQ in the germline V gene. The DNA for the CDR3 is TGCGCCAGCCGGAGGGTAGCGGGAGTTATCGAGCAGTACTTC. This gives the protein CASRRVAGVIEQYF.

J is TRBJ1-5 and V is TRBV12-3 or TRBV12-4; D may be TRBD1 (5 bases). The CDR3 totals 15 residues. The V end was cut by 0 bases, the J end by 5 bases, with 11 bases between. CDR3 DNA: TGTGCCAGCAGTTTAGCAGGGGCAGACTATCAGCCCCAGCATTTT. This sequence encodes CASSLAGADYQPQHF.

This clonotype showed up just once. The rearrangement links TRBV30 to TRBJ1-1, with D possibly being TRBD1 (6 bases). CDR3 size: 15 residues. With 0 bases removed from V and 0 bases from J, the gap between germline ends came to 11 bases. The germline V gene encodes CDR1 GTSNPN and CDR2 SVGIG (reference sequence). The CDR3 protein is CAWSVGQRLNTEAFF. CDR3 nucleotide sequence: TGTGCCTGGAGTGTTGGACAGCGCCTGAACACTGAAGCTTTCTTT.

This clonotype was observed a few times. The chain uses TRBV27 and TRBJ2-5, with 7 bases fitting TRBD1. Germline V gene data show CDR1 as MNHEY and CDR2 as SMNVEV (reference sequence). This CDR3 is 16 amino acids long. J gave up 4 bases and V 2 bases, and 10 bases lay outside the gene matches. CDR3 nucleotide sequence: TGTGCCAGCAGTTTAAAGTGTGGGACAGCCCTAGAGACCCAGTACTTC. Translation gives CASSLKCGTALETQYF.

This chain connects TRBV5-1 to TRBJ2-2, with D perhaps assigned TRBD1 or TRBD2 (6 bases each). Trimming cost V 2 bases and J 10 bases, with 12 bases left between them. The CDR3 is made up of 13 amino acids. The germline V gene encodes CDR1 SGHRS and CDR2 YFSETQ. Here the CDR3 DNA reads TGCGCCAGCAGCTTTAGGGGGGACAAGGAGCTGTTTTTT. Translating gives CASSFRGDKELFF.

This clonotype has only a few counts. The chain combines TRBV30 with TRBJ1-5, with TRBD1 as a possible D gene (6 bases). Germline V lookup: CDR1 GTSNPN, CDR2 SVGIG (reference sequence). This CDR3 contains 14 residues. The ends were cut back, 6 bases at V and 6 bases at J, with 18 bases in the middle. CDR3 loop: CACASGGQGQPQHF. CDR3 DNA: TGTGCCTGCGCCTCGGGGGGGCAGGGTCAGCCCCAGCATTTT. The whole variable domain, filled in from reference TRBV30 and TRBJ1-5, reads SQTIHQWPATLVQPVGSPLSLECTVEGTSNPNLYWYRQAAGRGLQLLFYSVGIGQISSEVPQNLSASRPQDRQFILSSKKLLLSDSGFYLCACASGGQGQPQHFGDGTRLSIL.

This clonotype turned up a few times. The chain uses TRBV10-3 and TRBJ2-5; 11 positions agree with TRBD2. After removal of 0 bases from V and 3 bases from J, the junction contained 6 bases not matched to a gene. This CDR3 is built from 17 residues. Germline lookup yields CDR1 ENHRY and CDR2 SYGVKD. The CDR3 reads CAISESSSGRAKETQYF. The CDR3 nucleotides read TGTGCCATCAGTGAGTCGAGTAGCGGGAGGGCCAAAGAGACCCAGTACTTC.

This clonotype was seen a handful of times. The J gene is TRBJ2-6, the V gene TRBV12-3 or TRBV12-4, with D possibly being TRBD1 (6 bases). The germline V and J ends were trimmed by 6 bases and 3 bases, with 15 bases remaining between them. CDR3 length: 16 residues. The CDR3 DNA is TGTGCCAGCAGGGCAGGGGCGCCTAATGGGGCCAACGTCCTGACTTTC. This gives the protein CASRAGAPNGANVLTF.

The V call is TRBV4-1, the J call TRBJ2-2; no reliable D call. V gave up 3 bases and J gave up 5 bases, with 7 bases separating them. The CDR3 spans 13 residues. Germline V CDR1 and CDR2: MGHRA, YSYEKL. This chain's CDR3 is CASSHKRTGELFF. CDR3 nucleotides: TGCGCCAGCAGCCATAAGCGTACCGGGGAGCTGTTTTTT.

In its sample, this clonotype was seen a few times. The V call is TRBV12-3 or TRBV12-4, the J call TRBJ1-1, with a possible D match to TRBD1 (5 bases). V was clipped by 7 bases and J by 11 bases, with 29 bases between them. The CDR3 spans 16 residues. CDR3 nucleotides: TGTGCCAGCACCTACAGCTTCCCCAGTGCGGGTGAGGGGGCTTTCTTT. The encoded protein is CASTYSFPSAGEGAFF.

This clonotype was detected many times. The rearrangement links TRBV28 to TRBJ2-7; D is possibly TRBD1 or TRBD2 (6 bases each). The CDR3 spans 14 residues. CDR1 is MDHEN and CDR2 is SYDVKM in the germline V gene. Trimming removed 4 bases from V and 1 base from J, with 11 bases in between. The CDR3: CASSSQGTSYEQYF. In DNA form, the CDR3 reads TGTGCCAGCAGTTCCCAGGGGACTTCCTACGAGCAGTACTTC.

This CDR3 reads CASTSSGANSNQPQHF. The CDR3 coding sequence is TGTGCCAGTACGTCATCCGGGGCTAATAGCAATCAGCCCCAGCATTTT. This rearrangement joins TRBV19 to TRBJ1-5, with D tentatively TRBD1 (5 bases). Trimming took 7 bases from V and 0 from J, leaving 16 bases between them. This CDR3 is built from 16 residues. Germline CDR1 LNHDA, CDR2 SQIVND (reference sequence).

The chain employs TRBV7-9 and TRBJ2-4; perhaps TRBD1 as D (6 bases). CDR3 size: 15 residues. Trimming cost V 1 base and J 10 bases, with 17 bases left between them. Germline-derived CDR1 and CDR2 are SEHNR and FQNEAQ (reference sequence). CDR3 sequence: CASSLEFPRDMIQYF. The CDR3 bases are TGTGCCAGCAGCTTAGAATTCCCCCGGGACATGATTCAGTACTTC.

This clonotype was recorded a few times. The V and J genes are TRBV7-9 and TRBJ1-5, with D hard to call. CDR1 is SEHNR and CDR2 is FQNEAQ in the germline V gene (reference sequence). With 4 bases removed from V and 4 bases from J, the gap between germline ends came to 5 bases. This CDR3 has 12 amino acids. CDR3 in amino acids: CASSSVNQPQHF. CDR3 nucleotides: TGTGCCAGCAGCTCTGTGAATCAGCCCCAGCATTTT.